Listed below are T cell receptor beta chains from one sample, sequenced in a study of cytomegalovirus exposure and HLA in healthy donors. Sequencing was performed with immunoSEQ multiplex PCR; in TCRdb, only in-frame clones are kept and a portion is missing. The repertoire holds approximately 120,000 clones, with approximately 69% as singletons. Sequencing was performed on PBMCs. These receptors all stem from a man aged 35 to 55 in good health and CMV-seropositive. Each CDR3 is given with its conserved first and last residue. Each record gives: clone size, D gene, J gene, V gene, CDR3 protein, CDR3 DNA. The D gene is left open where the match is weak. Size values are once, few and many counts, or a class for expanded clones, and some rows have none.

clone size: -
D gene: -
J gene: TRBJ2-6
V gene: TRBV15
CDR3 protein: CATSRDRGSGGANVLTF
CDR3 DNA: TGTGCCACCAGCAGAGACCGCGGCAGTGGCGGGGCCAACGTCCTGACTTTC

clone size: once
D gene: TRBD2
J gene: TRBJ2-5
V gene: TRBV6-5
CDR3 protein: CASSLASGVETQYF
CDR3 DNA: TGTGCCAGCAGTTTGGCTAGCGGGGTGGAGACCCAGTACTTC

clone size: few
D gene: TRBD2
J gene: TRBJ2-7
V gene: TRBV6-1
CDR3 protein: CASTLGTSVGEQYF
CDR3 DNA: TGTGCCAGCACCCTAGGGACTAGTGTCGGAGAGCAGTACTTC

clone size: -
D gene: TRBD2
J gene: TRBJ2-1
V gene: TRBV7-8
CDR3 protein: CASSGRLANNNEQFF
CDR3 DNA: TGTGCCAGCAGCGGCCGACTAGCCAACAACAATGAGCAGTTCTTC

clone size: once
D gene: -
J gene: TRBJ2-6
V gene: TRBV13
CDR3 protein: CASSASGHSGANVLTF
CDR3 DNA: TGTGCCAGCAGCGCCTCCGGTCACTCTGGGGCCAACGTCCTGACTTTC

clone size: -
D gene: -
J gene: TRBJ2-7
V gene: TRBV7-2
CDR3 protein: CASSSGTTYEQYF
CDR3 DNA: TGTGCCAGCAGCTCCGGGACAACTTACGAGCAGTACTTC

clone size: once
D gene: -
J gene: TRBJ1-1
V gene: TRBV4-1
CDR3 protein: CASSRNRDRRNTEAFF
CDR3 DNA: TGCGCCAGCAGCCGAAACAGGGATAGGAGGAACACTGAAGCTTTCTTT

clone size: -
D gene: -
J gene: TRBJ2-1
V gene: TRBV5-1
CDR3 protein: CASSRGAYNEQFF
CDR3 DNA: TGCGCTTCTTCCAGGGGGGCCTACAATGAGCAGTTCTTC

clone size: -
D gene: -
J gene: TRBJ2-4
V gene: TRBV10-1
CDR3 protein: CASSESTQNIKNIQYF
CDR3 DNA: TGCGCCAGCAGTGAGTCGACTCAGAATATCAAAAACATTCAGTACTTC

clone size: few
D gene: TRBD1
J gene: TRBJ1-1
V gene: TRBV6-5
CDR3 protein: CASNTGEEGTEAFF
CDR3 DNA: TGTGCCAGCAATACAGGGGAGGAAGGCACTGAAGCTTTCTTT

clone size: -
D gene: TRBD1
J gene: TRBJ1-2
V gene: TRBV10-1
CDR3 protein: CASSESLGQGIYGYTF
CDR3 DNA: TGCGCCAGCAGTGAGTCGTTGGGACAGGGGATCTATGGCTACACCTTC

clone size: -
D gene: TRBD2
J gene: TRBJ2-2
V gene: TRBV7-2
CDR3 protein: CASSHRTSGGTGELFF
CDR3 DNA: TGTGCCAGCAGCCACCGGACTAGCGGGGGCACCGGGGAGCTGTTTTTT

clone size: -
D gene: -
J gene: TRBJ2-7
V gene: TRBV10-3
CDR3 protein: CAASGSSYEQYF
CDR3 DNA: TGTGCCGCCAGCGGCTCCTCCTACGAGCAGTACTTC

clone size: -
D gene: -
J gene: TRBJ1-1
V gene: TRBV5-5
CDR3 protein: CASRNLEGWGNTEAFF
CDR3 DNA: TGTGCCAGCAGAAATTTGGAGGGGTGGGGGAACACTGAAGCTTTCTTT

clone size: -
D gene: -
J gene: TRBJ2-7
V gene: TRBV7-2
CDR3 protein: CASSRDRSSYEQYF
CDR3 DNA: TGTGCCAGCAGCCGCGACAGAAGCTCCTACGAGCAGTACTTC

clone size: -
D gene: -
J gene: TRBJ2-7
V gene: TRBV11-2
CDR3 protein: CASSPGQGRSYEQYF
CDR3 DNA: TGTGCCAGCAGCCCTGGGCAGGGCAGGTCCTACGAGCAGTACTTC

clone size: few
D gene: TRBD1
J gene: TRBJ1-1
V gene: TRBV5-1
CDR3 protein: CASSPRDREKAEAFF
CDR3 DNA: TGCGCCAGCAGCCCCCGGGACAGGGAGAAAGCTGAAGCTTTCTTT

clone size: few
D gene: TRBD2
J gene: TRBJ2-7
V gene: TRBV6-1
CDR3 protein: CASSVLAGVYEQYF
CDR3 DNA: TGTGCCAGCAGCGTTCTAGCGGGAGTGTACGAGCAGTACTTC

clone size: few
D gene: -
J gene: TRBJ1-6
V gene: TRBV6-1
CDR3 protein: CASSVGSSYNSPLHF
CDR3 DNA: TGTGCCAGCAGTGTGGGGAGCTCCTATAATTCACCCCTCCACTTT

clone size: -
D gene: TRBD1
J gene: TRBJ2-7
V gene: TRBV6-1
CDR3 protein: CASSSTDRAYYEQYF
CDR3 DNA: TGTGCCAGCAGTTCCACGGACAGGGCCTACTACGAGCAGTACTTC

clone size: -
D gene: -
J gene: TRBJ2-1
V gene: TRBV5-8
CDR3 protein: CASSLTGKTYNEQFF
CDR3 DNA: TGTGCCAGCAGCCTAACAGGAAAAACCTACAATGAGCAGTTCTTC

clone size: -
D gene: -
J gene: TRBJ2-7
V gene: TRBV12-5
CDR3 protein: CASGSRKGEQYF
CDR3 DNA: TGTGCTAGTGGTTCCCGCAAGGGGGAGCAGTACTTC

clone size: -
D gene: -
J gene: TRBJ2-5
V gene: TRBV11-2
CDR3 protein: CASSQTPGSQYF
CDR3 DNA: TGTGCCAGCAGCCAAACCCCAGGGTCCCAGTACTTC

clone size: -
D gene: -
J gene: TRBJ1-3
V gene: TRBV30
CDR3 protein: CAWSLPVPSGNTIYF
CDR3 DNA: TGTGCCTGGAGTCTGCCAGTACCCTCTGGAAACACCATATATTTT

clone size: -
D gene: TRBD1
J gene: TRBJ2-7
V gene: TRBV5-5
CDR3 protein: CASSPPGQGDEQYF
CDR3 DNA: TGTGCCAGCAGCCCGCCGGGACAGGGGGACGAGCAGTACTTC

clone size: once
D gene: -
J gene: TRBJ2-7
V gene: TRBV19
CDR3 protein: CASSIGGNEQYF
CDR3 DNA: TGTGCCAGTAGTATCGGCGGGAACGAGCAGTACTTC

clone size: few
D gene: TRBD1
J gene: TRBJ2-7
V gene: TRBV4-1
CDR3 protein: CASSQEWTGSSYEQYF
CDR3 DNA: TGCGCCAGCAGCCAAGAGTGGACAGGGAGCTCCTACGAGCAGTACTTC

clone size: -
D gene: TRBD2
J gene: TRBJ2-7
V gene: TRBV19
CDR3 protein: CASSPGLAGYEQYF
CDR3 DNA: TGTGCCAGTAGTCCTGGACTAGCGGGTTACGAGCAGTACTTC

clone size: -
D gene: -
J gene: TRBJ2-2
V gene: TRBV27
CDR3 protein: CASTTQSSGVTGELFF
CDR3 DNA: TGTGCCAGCACCACCCAGTCTTCGGGGGTAACCGGGGAGCTGTTTTTT

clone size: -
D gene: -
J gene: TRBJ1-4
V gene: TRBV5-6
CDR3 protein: CASSLEVSGLLFF
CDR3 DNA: TGTGCCAGCAGCTTGGAGGTATCGGGATTACTGTTTTTT

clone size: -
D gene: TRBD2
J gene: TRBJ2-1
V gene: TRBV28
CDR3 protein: CASSPSGRQTSGSLYNEQFF
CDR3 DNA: TGTGCCAGCAGCCCGTCCGGACGGCAGACTAGCGGGAGTTTGTACAATGAGCAGTTCTTC

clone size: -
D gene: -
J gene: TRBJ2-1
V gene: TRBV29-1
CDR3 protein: CSVENRQDNEQFF
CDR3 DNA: TGCAGCGTTGAGAACAGGCAGGACAATGAGCAGTTCTTC

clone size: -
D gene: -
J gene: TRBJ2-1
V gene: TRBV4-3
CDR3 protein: CASSQMGERANEQFF
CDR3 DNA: TGCGCCAGCAGCCAAATGGGGGAGCGGGCTAATGAGCAGTTCTTC

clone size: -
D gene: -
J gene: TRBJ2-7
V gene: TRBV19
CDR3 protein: CASSLQLFLHEQYF
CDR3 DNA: TGTGCCAGTAGTCTACAGCTTTTCCTCCACGAGCAGTACTTC

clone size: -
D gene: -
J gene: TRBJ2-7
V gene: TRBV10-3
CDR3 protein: CAITADPSYEQYF
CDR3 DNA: TGTGCCATCACAGCGGATCCCTCCTACGAGCAGTACTTC

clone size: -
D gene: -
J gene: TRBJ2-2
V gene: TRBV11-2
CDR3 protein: CASSLDRLANTGELFF
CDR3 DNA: TGTGCCAGCAGCTTAGACAGACTTGCGAACACCGGGGAGCTGTTTTTT

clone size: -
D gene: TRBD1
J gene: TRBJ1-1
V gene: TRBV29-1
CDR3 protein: CSVDQGVGTEAFF
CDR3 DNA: TGCAGCGTTGACCAGGGGGTGGGCACTGAAGCTTTCTTT

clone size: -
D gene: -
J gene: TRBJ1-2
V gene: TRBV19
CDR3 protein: CASSIDRSYGYTF
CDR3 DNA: TGTGCCAGTAGTATCGACAGATCCTATGGCTACACCTTC

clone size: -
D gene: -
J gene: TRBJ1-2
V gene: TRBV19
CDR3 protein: CASRGLNYGYTF
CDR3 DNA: TGTGCCAGTAGGGGACTTAACTATGGCTACACCTTC

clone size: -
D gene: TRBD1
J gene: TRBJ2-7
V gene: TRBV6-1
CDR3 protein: CASSWDRGGYEQYF
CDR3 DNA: TGTGCCAGCAGTTGGGACAGGGGCGGATACGAGCAGTACTTC

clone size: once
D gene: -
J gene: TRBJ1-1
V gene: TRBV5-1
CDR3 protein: CASSLIGTLNTEAFF
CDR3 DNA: TGCGCCAGCAGCTTGATCGGGACTCTGAACACTGAAGCTTTCTTT

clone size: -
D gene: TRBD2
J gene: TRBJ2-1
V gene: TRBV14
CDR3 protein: CASSPLSGIGNEQFF
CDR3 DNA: TGTGCCAGCAGCCCCCTTAGCGGGATAGGCAATGAGCAGTTCTTC

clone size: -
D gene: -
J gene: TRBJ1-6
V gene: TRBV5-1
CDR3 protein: CASSTKSSYNSPLHF
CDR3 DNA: TGCGCCAGCAGTACCAAGAGCTCCTATAATTCACCCCTCCACTTT

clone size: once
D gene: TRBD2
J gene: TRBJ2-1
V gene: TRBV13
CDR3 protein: CASSLKVLAGGEQFF
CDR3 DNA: TGTGCCAGCAGCTTAAAGGTGCTAGCGGGTGGCGAGCAGTTCTTC

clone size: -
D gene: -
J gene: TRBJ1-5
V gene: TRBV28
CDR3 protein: CASSLGSSNQPQHF
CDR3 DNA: TGTGCCAGCAGTTTGGGCAGTAGCAATCAGCCCCAGCATTTT

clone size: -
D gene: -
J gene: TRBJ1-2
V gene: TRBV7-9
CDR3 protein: CASSLVRSDGYTF
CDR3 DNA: TGTGCCAGCAGCTTAGTCAGGTCTGATGGCTACACCTTC

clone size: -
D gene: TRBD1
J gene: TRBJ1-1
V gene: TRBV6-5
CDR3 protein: CASSYMGQVDEAFF
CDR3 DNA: TGTGCCAGCAGTTACATGGGACAGGTGGATGAAGCTTTCTTT

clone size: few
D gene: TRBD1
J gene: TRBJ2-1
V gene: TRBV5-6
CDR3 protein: CASSQDRGGSYNEQFF
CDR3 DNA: TGTGCCAGCAGCCAGGACAGGGGGGGTTCCTACAATGAGCAGTTCTTC

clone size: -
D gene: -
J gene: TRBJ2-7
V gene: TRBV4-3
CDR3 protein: CASSQMHDSPYEQYF
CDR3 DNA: TGCGCCAGCAGCCAAATGCACGATAGTCCGTACGAGCAGTACTTC

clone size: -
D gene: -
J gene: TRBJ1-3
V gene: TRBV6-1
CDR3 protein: CASGFRSEVGNTIYF
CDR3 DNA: TGTGCCAGCGGCTTCCGGTCTGAGGTTGGAAACACCATATATTTT

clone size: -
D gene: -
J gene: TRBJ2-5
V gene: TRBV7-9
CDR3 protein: CASSLRMGHKETQYF
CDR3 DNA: TGTGCCAGCAGCTTAAGGATGGGACATAAAGAGACCCAGTACTTC

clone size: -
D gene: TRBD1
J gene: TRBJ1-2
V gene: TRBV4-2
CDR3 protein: CASSQEWGDRVDYGYTF
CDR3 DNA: TGTGCCAGCAGCCAAGAGTGGGGGGACAGGGTGGACTATGGCTACACCTTC

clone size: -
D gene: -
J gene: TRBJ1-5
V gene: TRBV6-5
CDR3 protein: CASSVGGQHQPQHF
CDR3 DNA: TGTGCCAGCAGTGTAGGGGGTCAGCATCAGCCCCAGCATTTT

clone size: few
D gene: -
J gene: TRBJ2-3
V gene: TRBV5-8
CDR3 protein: CASSFGLGDLSTDTQYF
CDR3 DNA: TGTGCCAGCAGCTTTGGGTTAGGGGATTTGAGCACAGATACGCAGTATTTT

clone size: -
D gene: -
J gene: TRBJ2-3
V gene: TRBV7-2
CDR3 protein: CASSTRFQYDRTDTQYF
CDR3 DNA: TGTGCCAGCAGCACTAGATTTCAATACGACAGGACAGATACGCAGTATTTT

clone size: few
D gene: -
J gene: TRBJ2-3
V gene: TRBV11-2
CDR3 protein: CASSLGPGTDTQYF
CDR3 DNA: TGTGCCAGCAGCTTAGGGCCAGGCACAGATACGCAGTATTTT

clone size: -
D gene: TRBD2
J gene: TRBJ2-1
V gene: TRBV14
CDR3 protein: CASSQPRLADYNEQFF
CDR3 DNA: TGTGCCAGCAGCCAACCGAGACTAGCGGACTACAATGAGCAGTTCTTC

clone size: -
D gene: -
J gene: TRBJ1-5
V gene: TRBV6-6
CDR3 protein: CASSSGFNQPQHF
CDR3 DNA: TGTGCCAGCAGTTCGGGTTTCAATCAGCCCCAGCATTTT

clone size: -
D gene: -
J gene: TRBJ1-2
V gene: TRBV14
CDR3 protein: CASSQGRTVSLYGYTF
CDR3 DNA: TGTGCCAGCAGCCAAGGAAGGACAGTGTCCCTCTATGGCTACACCTTC

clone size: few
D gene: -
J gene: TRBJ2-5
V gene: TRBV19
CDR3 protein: CASSIGDNQETQYF
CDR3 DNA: TGTGCCAGTAGTATAGGGGACAACCAAGAGACCCAGTACTTC